A single sample is the source of the 12 T cell receptor beta chains below, sequenced in a study of T cells in Graves' hyperthyroidism and ophthalmopathy. The TCR beta CDR3 regions underwent amplification using RNA transcripts as the source. In the first-round RT-PCR of the TCR CDR3, the HTBI primer set was used. One entry per CDR3 protein results from TCRdb running MiXCR on the multiplex PCR reads. The table lists 300,000 to 500,000 distinct CDR3 sequences, about 14% of them singletons, with 25% to 30% in the top ten. Sequenced: blood. The receptor set was obtained from a middle-aged man with Graves' ophthalmopathy.

This clonotype was seen at least ten times. The chain is built from TRBV11-1 and TRBJ2-7; D gene uncertain. Trimming shortened V by 2 bases and J by 1 base, and 6 bases separated the two germline ends. Germline V gives CDR1 SGHAT, CDR2 FQDESV (reference sequence). This CDR3 is 13 amino acids long. The chain's CDR3 is CASSLRLSYEQYF. For the CDR3, the DNA is TGTGCCAGCAGCTTACGGCTTTCCTACGAGCAGTACTTC.

This clonotype was observed many times. The rearrangement links TRBV12-3 or TRBV12-4 to TRBJ1-1; possible D gene TRBD1, 5 bases. V lost 5 bases to trimming and J lost 6 bases, with 16 bases between them. The CDR3 consists of 14 residues. The CDR3 DNA sequence: TGTGCCAGCAGTCATCAACAGGAGGGCGCTGAAGCTTTCTTT. It encodes CASSHQQEGAEAFF.

In this sample, this clonotype turned up many times. The V gene is TRBV18, the J gene TRBJ1-1, with no clear D. The germline V gene has CDR1 KGHSH and CDR2 LQKENI. V was clipped by 3 bases and J by 5 bases, with 10 bases between them. This CDR3 contains 13 residues. DNA of the CDR3: TGTGCCAGCTCACCCCTCATGGGAACTGAAGCTTTCTTT. Translation: CASSPLMGTEAFF.

The chain carries TRBV12-3 or TRBV12-4 and TRBJ1-2; 8 nucleotides line up with TRBD1. This CDR3 has 15 amino acids. Trimming took 5 bases from V and 4 from J; bases not matched to a gene: 9. The CDR3 nucleotides read TGTGCCAGCAGTCTCAGGGGCAGGGGGCCCTATGGCTACACCTTC. This translates into CASSLRGRGPYGYTF.

This clonotype was recorded at least ten times. V and J are TRBV6-1 and TRBJ2-5; D not certain. V was cut by 11 bases and J by 2 bases, with 12 bases left in between. The CDR3 sequence is 12 residues long. Germline V gene lookup returns CDR1 MNHNS and CDR2 SASEGT. CDR3 protein: CALNWVQETQYF. The CDR3 DNA is TGTGCCCTTAATTGGGTACAAGAGACCCAGTACTTC.

This clonotype appeared many times. The chain employs TRBV20-1 and TRBJ2-7; D gene uncertain. Trimming took 2 bases from V and 2 from J, leaving 7 bases between them. Germline V gives CDR1 DFQATT, CDR2 SNEGSKA (reference sequence). This CDR3 comprises 12 residues. For the CDR3, the DNA is TGCAGTGCTAGAAGTCCCCCCTACGAGCAGTACTTC. This encodes CSARSPPYEQYF.

This clonotype was seen ten or more times. The chain is built from TRBV2 and TRBJ1-4; D is uncertain. Germline V gives CDR1 SNHLY, CDR2 FYNNEI. The CDR3 spans 16 residues. Trimming took off 3 bases at V and 0 bases at J, with 11 bases between the two ends. The CDR3: CASSDIDGATNEKLFF. CDR3 in DNA: TGTGCCAGCAGTGATATAGACGGAGCAACTAATGAAAAACTGTTTTTT.

This clonotype was seen repeatedly, ten times or more. The chain employs TRBV5-1 and TRBJ2-1; D is ambiguous. In germline, CDR1 is SGHRS, CDR2 YFSETQ. The V end lost 1 base, the J end lost 6 bases, and 11 bases lay between the germline ends. The CDR3 totals 14 residues. The CDR3 DNA reads TGCGCCAGCAGCTTGACTACCACGGGCAATGAGCAGTTCTTC. Encoded protein: CASSLTTTGNEQFF.

There are a few counts of this clonotype. V is TRBV7-9 and J is TRBJ1-3; D is uncertain. Trimming pared 10 bases from V and 0 bases from J, leaving 19 bases between. From germline, CDR1 is SEHNR and CDR2 FQNEAQ (reference sequence). The CDR3 is made up of 16 amino acids. CDR3 sequence (DNA): TGTGCCACCGCGCCGGAGGGCCGAAACTCTGGAAACACCATATATTTT. Protein: CATAPEGRNSGNTIYF.

This clonotype was detected ten times or more. The chain is built from TRBV29-1 and TRBJ2-7; TRBD2 matches 12 bases. J lost 6 bases, V lost 7 bases, and 7 bases had no gene match. This CDR3 has 13 residues. Germline-derived CDR1 and CDR2 are SQVTM and ANQGSEA. The CDR3 protein is CSAMGLAGSEQYF. The CDR3 DNA reads as TGCAGCGCCATGGGACTAGCGGGCTCCGAGCAGTACTTC.

Many counts were recorded for this clonotype. The rearrangement links TRBV29-1 to TRBJ2-2; 10 nucleotides match TRBD2. Losses at the gene ends were 6 bases for V and 6 bases for J; bases not matched to a gene: 7. CDR1 and CDR2 from the germline V gene are SQVTM and ANQGSEA. The CDR3 spans 14 residues. The CDR3 DNA is TGCAGCGTGGCAAGCGGGAGGGCCCCCGGGGAGCTGTTTTTT. It is translated as CSVASGRAPGELFF.

This clonotype has only a few counts. The chain uses TRBV4-1 and TRBJ2-7; 12 bases fit TRBD1. Germline trimming cut 4 bases from V and 1 base from J; bases unmatched to any gene: 20. This CDR3 is built from 21 residues. Germline CDR1 is MGHRA and CDR2 is YSYEKL. As DNA, the CDR3 is TGCGCCAGCAGCCGGACTCCGACTGGGACAGGGGGCGGAGGGGGGTCCTACGAGCAGTACTTC. The encoded protein is CASSRTPTGTGGGGGSYEQYF.